Each of the 15 T cell receptor beta chains below was sequenced from the same sample in a study of blood T cell repertoires in COVID-19. Profiled with immunoSEQ multiplex PCR; TCRdb holds only in-frame clones, not every one. This table has around 150,000 clones, roughly nine tenths appearing once. Sequencing was carried out using peripheral blood. The receptors originated from a human donor in a cohort sampled during active COVID-19.

In this sample, this clone turned up a few times. The V gene is TRBV7-7, the J gene TRBJ1-1, with D possibly matching TRBD1 (6 bases). Trimming removed 5 bases at V and 1 base at J, with 8 bases between. CDR1 and CDR2 (germline): SSHAT, FNYEAQ (reference sequence). This CDR3 is 13 amino acids long. As DNA, the CDR3 is TGTGCCAGCAGCCTGGACAGGAACACTGAAGCTTTCTTT. Its translation is CASSLDRNTEAFF.

The chain has TRBV23-1 and TRBJ1-4; no reliable D call. TRBV23-1 is filed as an ORF, its function uncertain. Trimming took 3 bases from V and 6 from J, leaving 11 bases between them. The CDR3 runs 14 residues. The chain's CDR3 is CASSHGSEDEKLFF. For the CDR3, the DNA is TGCGCCAGCAGTCATGGGTCAGAGGATGAAAAACTGTTTTTT.

This clone was seen more than once but under ten times. This sequence joins TRBV3-1 (or the pseudogene TRBV3-2) and TRBJ2-5; D might be TRBD2 (7 bases). Germline CDR1 is LGHDT and CDR2 is YNNKEL (reference sequence). Between the trimmed V and J ends, which lost 4 bases and 5 bases, there was a span of 14 bases. This CDR3 spans 14 amino acids. The CDR3 DNA follows: TGTGCCAGCAGCCCCGGGGGGCTCTGGGAGACCCAGTACTTC. It encodes CASSPGGLWETQYF.

This sequence joins TRBV28 and TRBJ1-5; possible D gene TRBD1, 6 bases. Germline loops: CDR1 MDHEN, CDR2 SYDVKM. The CDR3 is 18 residues long. V lost 3 bases and J 0 bases, leaving 18 bases between the germline ends. The CDR3, as DNA: TGTGCCAGCAGTTTCGGTGGGGGCCGCCCCTATAGCAATCAGCCCCAGCATTTT. Its translation is CASSFGGGRPYSNQPQHF.

The chain combines TRBV5-4 with TRBJ2-2; 14 bases agree with TRBD2. The V gene end was trimmed by 4 bases and the J gene end by 3 bases; junction bases not matched to a gene: 5. Germline lookup yields CDR1 SGHNT and CDR2 YYREEE (reference sequence). The CDR3 totals 17 residues. The CDR3 DNA reads TGTGCCAGCAGCGCAGGGACTAGCGGGGGCTACACCGGGGAGCTGTTTTTT. This codes for CASSAGTSGGYTGELFF. The full variable domain, in which reference TRBV5-4 and TRBJ2-2 provide the parts outside the CDR3, is ETGVTQSPTHLIKTRGQQVTLRCSSQSGHNTVSWYQQALGQGPQFIFQYYREEENGRGNFPPRFSGLQFPNYSSELNVNALELDDSALYLCASSAGTSGGYTGELFFGEGSRLTVL.

This chain connects TRBV7-3 to TRBJ2-3; tentative D call: TRBD2 (6 bases). Germline CDR1 SGHTA, CDR2 FQGTGA. The CDR3 loop spans 14 amino acids. Trimming took off 1 base at V and 1 base at J, with 6 bases between the two ends. The chain's CDR3 is CASSLSGGTDTQYF. CDR3 coding DNA: TGTGCCAGCAGCTTAAGCGGGGGCACAGATACGCAGTATTTT.

The gene calls are TRBV5-1 and TRBJ2-7; 9 bases map to TRBD1. The junction had 8 bases not matched to a gene; V was cut back by 3 bases and J by 4 bases. Per the germline V gene, CDR1 is SGHRS and CDR2 is YFSETQ. The CDR3 spans 15 residues. CDR3 sequence: CASSWDQTGGYEQYF. The CDR3 bases are TGCGCCAGCAGCTGGGACCAGACAGGGGGGTACGAGCAGTACTTC.

The chain employs TRBV5-8 and TRBJ2-5; TRBD1 matches at 11 bases. Per germline, CDR1 SGHTS and CDR2 YDEGEE. The CDR3 is made up of 16 amino acids. The V gene end was trimmed by 0 bases and the J gene end by 4 bases; junction bases not matched to a gene: 5. CDR3 coding DNA: TGTGCCAGCAGCTTGGATGGACAGGGGGCCGGAGAGACCCAGTACTTC. It encodes CASSLDGQGAGETQYF.

The V gene is TRBV5-4, the J gene TRBJ2-7; 8 bases align to TRBD2. The CDR3 runs to 15 residues. Germline-derived CDR1 and CDR2 are SGHNT and YYREEE (reference sequence). The ends lost 2 bases at V and 5 bases at J; junction bases unmatched: 9. CDR3 region: CASSFSPSGLHEQYF. The CDR3 nucleotides read TGTGCCAGCAGCTTTTCCCCTAGCGGGCTACACGAGCAGTACTTC.

The V and J genes are TRBV6-6 and TRBJ1-6; D might be TRBD1 (5 bases). The CDR3 totals 12 residues. CDR1 and CDR2 (germline): MNHNY, SVGAGI (reference sequence). The ends were cut back, 6 bases at V and 5 bases at J, with 5 bases in the middle. The CDR3 DNA follows: TGTGCCAGCAGAGGGGATAATTCACCCCTCCACTTT. Its protein product is CASRGDNSPLHF.

The chain links TRBV3-1 (or the pseudogene TRBV3-2) to TRBJ2-5; possibly TRBD2 for D (6 bases). Germline V CDR1 and CDR2: LGHDT, YNNKEL (reference sequence). This CDR3 is 18 amino acids long. V was pared by 0 bases and J by 1 base, with 18 bases between. CDR3 DNA: TGTGCCAGCAGCCAAGAGGACCCCCTTAGCGGAGTCCAAGAGACCCAGTACTTC. It specifies CASSQEDPLSGVQETQYF.

The chain links TRBV21-1 to TRBJ2-7; TRBD1 is taken as the D call from the table, unchecked against the DNA. TRBV21-1 is reported as a pseudogene. The CDR3 spans 17 residues. As DNA, the CDR3 is TGTGCCAGCACTCCAACAGGGGGGCGTATGAACACCTACGAGCAGTACTTC. The encoded protein is CASTPTGGRMNTYEQYF.

The rearrangement uses TRBV14 and TRBJ2-7; 10 positions match TRBD2. Unmatched junction bases numbered 9, after V lost 4 bases and J lost 3 bases. The germline V gene encodes CDR1 SGHDN and CDR2 FVKESK. There are 16 residues in the CDR3. CDR3 DNA: TGTGCCAGCAGCCCCGCCCTAGCGGGAGTCATCTACGAGCAGTACTTC. Translation: CASSPALAGVIYEQYF. Filled out from reference TRBV14 and TRBJ2-7, the complete variable domain reads EAGVTQFPSHSVIEKGQTVTLRCDPISGHDNLYWYRRVMGKEIKFLLHFVKESKQDESGMPNNRFLAERTGGTYSTLKVQPAELEDSGVYFCASSPALAGVIYEQYFGPGTRLTVT.

The CDR3 region has the DNA TGTGCCAGTAGTCTCAACACTGAAGCTTTCTTT. Encoded protein: CASSLNTEAFF. The rearrangement joins TRBV19 to TRBJ1-1, with D hard to call. The CDR3 totals 11 residues. V gave up 5 bases and J gave up 2 bases, with 3 bases separating them. The germline CDR1 and CDR2 sequences are LNHDA and SQIVND (reference sequence).

J is TRBJ1-1 and V is TRBV5-6; 9 bases are a match to TRBD1. The CDR3 has 14 amino acids. The junction had 10 bases not matched to a gene; V was cut back by 6 bases and J by 7 bases. Germline-derived CDR1 and CDR2 are SGHDT and YYEEEE. The CDR3 loop is CASTVQGAHGEAFF. The CDR3 nucleotides are TGTGCCAGCACCGTACAGGGGGCGCATGGTGAAGCTTTCTTT. Drawing the rest from reference TRBV5-6 and TRBJ1-1, the complete variable domain is DAGVTQSPTHLIKTRGQQVTLRCSPKSGHDTVSWYQQALGQGPQFIFQYYEEEERQRGNFPDRFSGHQFPNYSSELNVNALLLGDSALYLCASTVQGAHGEAFFGQGTRLTVV.